This passage covers 3 T cell receptor beta chains from one sample sequenced in a study of shared clonotypes between healthy human individuals. Sequencing used immunoSEQ multiplex PCR; TCRdb keeps in-frame clones, though not all of them. The sample yields 110,000 or so clones, about 63% seen once. Sequenced: memory CD8+ T cells sorted from blood. The subset: CD45RO+ cells pooled with CCR7-negative TemRA cells. The receptor set was obtained from a woman younger than 45 in good health.

The rearrangement uses TRBV7-2 and TRBJ2-7; perhaps TRBD2 as D (5 bases). Between the trimmed V and J ends, which lost 1 base and 3 bases, there was a span of 16 bases. Germline V gene data show CDR1 as SGHTA and CDR2 as FQGNSA. The CDR3 is 16 amino acids. The CDR3 coding sequence is TGTGCCAGCAGCTTAGATCTCGATGGAGGTTTCTACGAGCAGTACTTC. It yields the protein CASSLDLDGGFYEQYF.

The genes are TRBV30 and TRBJ1-3; the D is unclear. The V end lost 3 bases, the J end lost 2 bases, and 17 bases lay between the germline ends. The CDR3 loop spans 16 amino acids. The germline CDR1 and CDR2 sequences are GTSNPN and SVGIG (reference sequence). DNA for the CDR3: TGTGCCTGGAGAGGCCCCCGACCCTGGCCTGGAAACACCATATATTTT. As protein: CAWRGPRPWPGNTIYF.

The chain links TRBV10-3 to TRBJ2-5; the match to TRBD2 covers 7 bases. Germline V gene lookup returns CDR1 ENHRY and CDR2 SYGVKD. V gave up 4 bases and J gave up 14 bases; unmatched junction bases: 16. The CDR3 extends over 14 amino acids. The CDR3 DNA follows: TGTGCCATCAGTGGCCGAGAGGGGCTAGCGGTCTCATACTTC. The encoded protein is CAISGREGLAVSYF.